This T cell receptor (beta chain) originates from a study of beta chain features in type 1 diabetes. Reverse transcribing all isolated RNA meant expressed TCRB transcripts were sequenced. TCRdb's copy holds only in-frame clones and misses some; the assay was immunoSEQ multiplex PCR. The sample comprises hundreds of thousands of clones, roughly 14% of which are singletons, and roughly 0.038% rests with the top ten. The sequenced material came from naive CD4+ T cells from blood. The receptor's source is a man in his thirties or forties in good health.

The CDR3, as DNA: TGTGCCAGCAGTCAGACAGGGATCTATGGCTACACCTTC. Its translation: CASSQTGIYGYTF. The V call is TRBV14, the J call TRBJ1-2; 7 bases agree with TRBD1. V dropped 6 bases and J dropped 4; count of bases not matched to a gene: 5. This CDR3 has 13 amino acids. Germline assignment: CDR1 SGHDN and CDR2 FVKESK.